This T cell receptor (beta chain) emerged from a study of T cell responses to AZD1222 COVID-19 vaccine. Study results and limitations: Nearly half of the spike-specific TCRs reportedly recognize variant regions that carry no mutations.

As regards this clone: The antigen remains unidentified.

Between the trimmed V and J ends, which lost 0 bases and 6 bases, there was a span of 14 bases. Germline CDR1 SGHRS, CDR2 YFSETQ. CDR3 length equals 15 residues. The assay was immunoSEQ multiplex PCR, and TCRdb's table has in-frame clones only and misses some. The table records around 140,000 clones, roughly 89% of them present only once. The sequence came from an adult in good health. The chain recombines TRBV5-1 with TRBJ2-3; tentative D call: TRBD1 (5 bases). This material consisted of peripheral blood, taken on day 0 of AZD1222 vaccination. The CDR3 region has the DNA TGCGCCAGCAGCTTGGAGGGGCGGATGGTTGATACGCAGTATTTT. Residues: CASSLEGRMVDTQYF. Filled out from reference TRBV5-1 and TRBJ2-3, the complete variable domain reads KAGVTQTPRYLIKTRGQQVTLSCSPISGHRSVSWYQQTPGQGLQFLFEYFSETQRNKGNFPGRFSGRQFSNSRSEMNVSTLELGDSALYLCASSLEGRMVDTQYFGPGTRLTVL.